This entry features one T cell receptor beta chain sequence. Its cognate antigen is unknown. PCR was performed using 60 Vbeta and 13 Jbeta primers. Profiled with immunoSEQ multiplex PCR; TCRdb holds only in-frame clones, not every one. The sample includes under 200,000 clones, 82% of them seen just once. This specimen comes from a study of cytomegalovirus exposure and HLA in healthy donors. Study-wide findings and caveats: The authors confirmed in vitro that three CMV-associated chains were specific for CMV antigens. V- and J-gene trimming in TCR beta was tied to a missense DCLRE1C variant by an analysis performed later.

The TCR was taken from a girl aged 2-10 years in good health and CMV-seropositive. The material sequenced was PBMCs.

CDR3 nucleotide sequence: TGCGCCAGCAGCTCATCCCCGAAGTCCCGGACTGAAGCTTTCTTT. Amino acid sequence: CASSSSPKSRTEAFF. The genes are TRBV5-1 and TRBJ1-1, with D unresolved. The CDR3 runs to 15 residues. The germline CDR1 and CDR2 sequences are SGHRS and YFSETQ. V was trimmed by 3 bases and J by 5 bases, leaving 17 bases between them. Based on the CDR3 plus reference TRBV5-1 and TRBJ1-1, the full variable domain is KAGVTQTPRYLIKTRGQQVTLSCSPISGHRSVSWYQQTPGQGLQFLFEYFSETQRNKGNFPGRFSGRQFSNSRSEMNVSTLELGDSALYLCASSSSPKSRTEAFFGQGTRLTVV.